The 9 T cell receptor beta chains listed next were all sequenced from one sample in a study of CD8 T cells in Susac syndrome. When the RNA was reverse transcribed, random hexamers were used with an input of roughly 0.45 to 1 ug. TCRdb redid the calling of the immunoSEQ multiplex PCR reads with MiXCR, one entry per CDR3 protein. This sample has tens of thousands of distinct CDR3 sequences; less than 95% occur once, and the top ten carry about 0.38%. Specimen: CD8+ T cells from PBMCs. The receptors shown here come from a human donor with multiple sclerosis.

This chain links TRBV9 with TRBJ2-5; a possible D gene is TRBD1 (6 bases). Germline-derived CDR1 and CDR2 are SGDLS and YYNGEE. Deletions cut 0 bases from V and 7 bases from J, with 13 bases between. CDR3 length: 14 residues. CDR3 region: CASSVERTEATQYF. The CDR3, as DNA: TGTGCCAGCAGCGTAGAGAGGACAGAGGCGACCCAGTACTTC.

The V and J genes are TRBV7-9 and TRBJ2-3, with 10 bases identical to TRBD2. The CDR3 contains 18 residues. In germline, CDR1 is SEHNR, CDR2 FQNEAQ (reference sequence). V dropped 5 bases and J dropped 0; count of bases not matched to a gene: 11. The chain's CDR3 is CASSPRTSGTDSTDTQYF. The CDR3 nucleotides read TGTGCCAGCAGCCCACGAACTAGCGGGACCGATAGCACAGATACGCAGTATTTT.

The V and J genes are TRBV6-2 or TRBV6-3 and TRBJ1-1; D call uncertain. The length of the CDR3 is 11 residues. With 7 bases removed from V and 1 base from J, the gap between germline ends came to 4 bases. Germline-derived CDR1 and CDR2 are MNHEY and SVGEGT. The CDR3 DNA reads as TGTGCCAGCATGGGGAACACTGAAGCTTTCTTT. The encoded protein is CASMGNTEAFF.

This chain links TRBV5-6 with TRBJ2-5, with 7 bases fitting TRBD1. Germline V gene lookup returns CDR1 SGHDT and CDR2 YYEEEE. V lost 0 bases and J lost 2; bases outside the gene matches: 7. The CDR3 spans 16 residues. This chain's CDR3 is CASSLAQTGAQETQYF. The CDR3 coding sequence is TGTGCCAGCAGCTTGGCCCAAACAGGGGCTCAAGAGACCCAGTACTTC.

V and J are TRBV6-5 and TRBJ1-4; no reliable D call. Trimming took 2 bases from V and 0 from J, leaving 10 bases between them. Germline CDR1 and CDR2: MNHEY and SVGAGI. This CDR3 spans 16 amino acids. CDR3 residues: CASSYLSQSTNEKLFF. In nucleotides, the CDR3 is TGTGCCAGCAGTTACCTCTCCCAATCAACTAATGAAAAACTGTTTTTT.

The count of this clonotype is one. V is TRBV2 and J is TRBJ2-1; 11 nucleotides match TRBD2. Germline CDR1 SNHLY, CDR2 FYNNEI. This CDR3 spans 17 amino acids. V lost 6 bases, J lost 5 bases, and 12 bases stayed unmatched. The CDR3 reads CASRSELAGGPNNEQFF. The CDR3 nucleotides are TGTGCCAGCAGAAGCGAGTTAGCGGGAGGGCCCAACAATGAGCAGTTCTTC. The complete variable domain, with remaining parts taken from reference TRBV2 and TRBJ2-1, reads EPEVTQTPSHQVTQMGQEVILRCVPISNHLYFYWYRQILGQKVEFLVSFYNNEISEKSEIFDDQFSVERPDGSNFTLKIRSTKLEDSAMYFCASRSELAGGPNNEQFFGPGTRLTVL.

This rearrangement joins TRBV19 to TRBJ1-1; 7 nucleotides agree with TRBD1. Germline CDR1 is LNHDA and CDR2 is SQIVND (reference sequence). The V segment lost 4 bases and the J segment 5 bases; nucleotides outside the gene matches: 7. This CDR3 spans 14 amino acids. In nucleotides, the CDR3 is TGTGCCAGTAGTAAAGAGGGGGCTAGGACTGAAGCTTTCTTT. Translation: CASSKEGARTEAFF.

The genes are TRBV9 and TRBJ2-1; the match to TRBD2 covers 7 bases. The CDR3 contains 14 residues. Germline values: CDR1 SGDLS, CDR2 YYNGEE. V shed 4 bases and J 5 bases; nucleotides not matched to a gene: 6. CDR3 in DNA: TGTGCCAGCAGCCCCTCCGGGACTAACAATGAGCAGTTCTTC. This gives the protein CASSPSGTNNEQFF.

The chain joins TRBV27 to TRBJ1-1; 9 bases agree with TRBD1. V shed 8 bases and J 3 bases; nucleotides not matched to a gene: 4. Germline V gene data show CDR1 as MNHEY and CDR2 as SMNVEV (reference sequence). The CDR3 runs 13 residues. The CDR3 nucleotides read TGTGCCAGCGGACAGGGGAGGTACACTGAAGCTTTCTTT. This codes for CASGQGRYTEAFF.